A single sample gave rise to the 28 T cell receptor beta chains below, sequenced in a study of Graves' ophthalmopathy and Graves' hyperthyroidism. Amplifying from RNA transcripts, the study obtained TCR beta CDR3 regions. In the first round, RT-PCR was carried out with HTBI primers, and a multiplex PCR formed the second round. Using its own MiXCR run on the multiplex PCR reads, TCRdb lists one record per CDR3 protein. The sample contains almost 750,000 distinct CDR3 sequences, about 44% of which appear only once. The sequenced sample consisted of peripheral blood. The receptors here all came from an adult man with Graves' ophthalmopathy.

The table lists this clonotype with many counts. Here the CDR3 reads CASSLQGFSPLHF. The CDR3 region has the DNA TGCGCCAGCAGTCTCCAGGGTTTTTCACCCCTCCACTTT. The gene calls are TRBV10-2 and TRBJ1-6, with D perhaps matching TRBD1 (5 bases). Germline-derived CDR1 and CDR2 are WSHSY and SAAADI. The CDR3 contains 13 residues. The V and J ends lost 5 bases and 9 bases respectively, with 11 bases between them.

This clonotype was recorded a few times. The CDR3 here is CASTEAGQPTGELFF. DNA of the CDR3: TGTGCCAGCACCGAAGCGGGACAGCCCACCGGGGAGCTGTTTTTT. V is TRBV9 and J is TRBJ2-2, with D possibly being TRBD1 or TRBD2 (7 bases each). The CDR3 covers 15 residues. Germline V gene sequence: CDR1 SGDLS, CDR2 YYNGEE. V lost 6 bases and J 4 bases, leaving 16 bases between the germline ends.

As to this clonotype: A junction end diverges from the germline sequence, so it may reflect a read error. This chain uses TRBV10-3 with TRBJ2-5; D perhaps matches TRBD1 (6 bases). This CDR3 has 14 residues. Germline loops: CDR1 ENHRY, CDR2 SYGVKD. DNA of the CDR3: TGTGCCAGCAGTTTCTTAGGACAGCAAGAGACCCAGTACTTC. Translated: CASSFLGQQETQYF.

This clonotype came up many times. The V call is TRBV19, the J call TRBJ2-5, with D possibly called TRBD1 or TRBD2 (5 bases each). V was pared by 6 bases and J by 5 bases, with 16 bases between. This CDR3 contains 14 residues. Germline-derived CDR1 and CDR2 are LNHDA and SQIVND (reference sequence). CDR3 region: CASSRPGTWETQYF. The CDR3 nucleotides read TGTGCCAGTAGCCGACCGGGGACGTGGGAGACCCAGTACTTC.

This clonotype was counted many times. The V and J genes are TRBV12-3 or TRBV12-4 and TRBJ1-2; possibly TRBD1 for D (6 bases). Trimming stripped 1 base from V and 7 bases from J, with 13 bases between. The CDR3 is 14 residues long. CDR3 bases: TGTGCCAGCAGTTTAGTCGCAGGGGTTGTTGGCTACACCTTC. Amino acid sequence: CASSLVAGVVGYTF.

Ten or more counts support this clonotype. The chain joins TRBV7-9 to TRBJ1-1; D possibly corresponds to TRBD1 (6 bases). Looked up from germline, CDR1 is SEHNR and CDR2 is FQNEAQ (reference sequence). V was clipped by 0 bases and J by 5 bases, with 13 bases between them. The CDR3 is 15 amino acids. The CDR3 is CASSLAQGGGTEAFF. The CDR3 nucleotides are TGTGCCAGCAGCTTAGCGCAAGGGGGAGGAACTGAAGCTTTCTTT.

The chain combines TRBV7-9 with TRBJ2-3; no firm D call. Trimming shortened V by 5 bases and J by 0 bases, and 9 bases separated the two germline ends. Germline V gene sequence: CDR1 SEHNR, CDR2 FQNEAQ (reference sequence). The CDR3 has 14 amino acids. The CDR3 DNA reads TGTGCCAGCAGCCAAGGTGCCAGCACAGATACGCAGTATTTT. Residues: CASSQGASTDTQYF.

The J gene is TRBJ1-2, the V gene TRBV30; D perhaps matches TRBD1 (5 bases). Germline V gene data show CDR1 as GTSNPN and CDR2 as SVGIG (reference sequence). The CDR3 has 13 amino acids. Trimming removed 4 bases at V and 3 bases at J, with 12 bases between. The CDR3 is CAWNRGFDYGYTF. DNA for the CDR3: TGTGCCTGGAATCGGGGGTTTGACTATGGCTACACCTTC.

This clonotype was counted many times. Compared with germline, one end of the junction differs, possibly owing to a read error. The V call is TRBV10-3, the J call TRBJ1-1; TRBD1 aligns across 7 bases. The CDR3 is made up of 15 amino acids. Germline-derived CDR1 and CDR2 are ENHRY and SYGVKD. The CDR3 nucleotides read TGTGCCAGCAGTTACTCGGACAGGCAAAACACTGAAGCTTTCTTT. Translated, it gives CASSYSDRQNTEAFF.

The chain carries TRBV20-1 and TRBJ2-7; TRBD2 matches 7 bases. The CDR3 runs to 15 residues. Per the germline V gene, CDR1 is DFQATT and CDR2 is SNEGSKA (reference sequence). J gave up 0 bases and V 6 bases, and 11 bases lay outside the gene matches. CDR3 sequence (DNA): TGCAGTGCCACTAACGGGAGGTCGAGCTCCTACGAGCAGTACTTC. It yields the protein CSATNGRSSSYEQYF.

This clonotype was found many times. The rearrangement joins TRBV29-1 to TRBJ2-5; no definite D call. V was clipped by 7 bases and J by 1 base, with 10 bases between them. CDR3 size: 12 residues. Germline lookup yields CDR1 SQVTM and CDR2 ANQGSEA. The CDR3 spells CSAYGVQETQYF. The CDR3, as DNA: TGCAGCGCGTATGGGGTCCAAGAGACCCAGTACTTC.

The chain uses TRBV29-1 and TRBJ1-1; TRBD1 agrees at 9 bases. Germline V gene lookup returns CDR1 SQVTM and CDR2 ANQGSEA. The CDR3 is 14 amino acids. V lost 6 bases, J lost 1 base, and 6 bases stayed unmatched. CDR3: CSVVQGASNTEAFF. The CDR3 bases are TGCAGCGTCGTACAGGGGGCATCGAACACTGAAGCTTTCTTT.

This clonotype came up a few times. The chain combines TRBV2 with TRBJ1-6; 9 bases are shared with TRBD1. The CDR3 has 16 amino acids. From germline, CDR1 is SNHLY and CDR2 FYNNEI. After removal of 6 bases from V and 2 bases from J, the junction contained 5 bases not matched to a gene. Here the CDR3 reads CASRGTGYPYNSPLHF. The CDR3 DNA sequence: TGTGCCAGCAGAGGGACAGGGTACCCCTATAATTCACCCCTCCACTTT.

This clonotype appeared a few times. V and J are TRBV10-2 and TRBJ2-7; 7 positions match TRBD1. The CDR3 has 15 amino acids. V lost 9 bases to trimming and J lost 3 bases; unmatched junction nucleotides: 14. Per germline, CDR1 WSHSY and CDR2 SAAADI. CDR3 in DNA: TGCGCCAGTACAAAAGGGACAGCGACTCTCTACGAGCAGTACTTC. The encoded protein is CASTKGTATLYEQYF.

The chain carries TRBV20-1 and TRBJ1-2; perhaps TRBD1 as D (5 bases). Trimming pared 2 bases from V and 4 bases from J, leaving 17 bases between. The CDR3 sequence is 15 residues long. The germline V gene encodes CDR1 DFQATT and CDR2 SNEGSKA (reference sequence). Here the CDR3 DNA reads TGCAGTGCTAGACAGAGATTAGGCAGGGCCTATGGCTACACCTTC. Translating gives CSARQRLGRAYGYTF.

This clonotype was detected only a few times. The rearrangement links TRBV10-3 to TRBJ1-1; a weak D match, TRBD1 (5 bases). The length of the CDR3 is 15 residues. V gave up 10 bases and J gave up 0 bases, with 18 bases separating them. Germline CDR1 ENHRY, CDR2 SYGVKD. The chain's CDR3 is CASTPTVTMNTEAFF. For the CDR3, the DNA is TGTGCCAGCACCCCGACAGTTACTATGAACACTGAAGCTTTCTTT.

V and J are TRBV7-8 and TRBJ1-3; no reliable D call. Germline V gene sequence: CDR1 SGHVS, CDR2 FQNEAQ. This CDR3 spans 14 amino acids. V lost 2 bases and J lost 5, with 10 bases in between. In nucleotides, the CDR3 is TGTGCCAGCAGCTTACCCGGGAGAAGAAACACCATATATTTT. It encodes CASSLPGRRNTIYF.

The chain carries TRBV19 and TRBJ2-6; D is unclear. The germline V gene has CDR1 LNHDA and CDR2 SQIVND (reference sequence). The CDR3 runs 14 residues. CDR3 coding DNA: TGTGCTAGTGCTATCGTCTCTGGGGCCAACGTCCTGACTTTC. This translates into CASAIVSGANVLTF.

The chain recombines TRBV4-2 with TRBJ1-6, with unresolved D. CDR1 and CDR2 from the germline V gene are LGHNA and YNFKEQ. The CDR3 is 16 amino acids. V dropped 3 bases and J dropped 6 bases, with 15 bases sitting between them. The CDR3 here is CASSQEFGIPNSPLHF. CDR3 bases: TGTGCCAGCAGCCAGGAGTTTGGTATTCCTAATTCACCCCTCCACTTT.

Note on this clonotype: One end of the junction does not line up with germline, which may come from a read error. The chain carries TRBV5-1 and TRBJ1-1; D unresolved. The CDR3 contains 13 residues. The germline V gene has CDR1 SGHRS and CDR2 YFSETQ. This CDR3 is CASRKATDAEAFF. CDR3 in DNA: TGTGCCAGCAGGAAAGCGACGGACGCTGAGGCTTTCTTT.

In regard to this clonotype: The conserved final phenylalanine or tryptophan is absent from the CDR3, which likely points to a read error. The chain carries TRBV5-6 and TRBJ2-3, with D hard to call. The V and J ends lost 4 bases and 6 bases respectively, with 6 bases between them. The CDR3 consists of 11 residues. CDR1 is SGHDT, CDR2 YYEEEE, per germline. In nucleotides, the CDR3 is TGTGCCAGCAGCCTTCGGGATACGCAGTATGTT. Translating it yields CASSLRDTQYV.

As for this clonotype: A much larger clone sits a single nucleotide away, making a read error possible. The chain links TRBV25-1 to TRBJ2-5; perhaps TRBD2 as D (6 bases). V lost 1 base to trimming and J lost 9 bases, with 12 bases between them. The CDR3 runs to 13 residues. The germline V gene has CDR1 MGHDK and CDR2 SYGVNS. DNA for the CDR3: TGTGCCAGCAGTGAATTTGGCGGGGTCCCCCAGTACTTC. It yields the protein CASSEFGGVPQYF.

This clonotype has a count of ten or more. CDR3 coding DNA: TGTGCCACCAGTGGTGCAGGTTCAGACGAGCAGTACTTC. Translated, it gives CATSGAGSDEQYF. The rearrangement joins TRBV24-1 to TRBJ2-7; D not certain. CDR1 is KGHDR, CDR2 SFDVKD, per germline. V was clipped by 5 bases and J by 5 bases, with 12 bases between them. This CDR3 spans 13 amino acids.

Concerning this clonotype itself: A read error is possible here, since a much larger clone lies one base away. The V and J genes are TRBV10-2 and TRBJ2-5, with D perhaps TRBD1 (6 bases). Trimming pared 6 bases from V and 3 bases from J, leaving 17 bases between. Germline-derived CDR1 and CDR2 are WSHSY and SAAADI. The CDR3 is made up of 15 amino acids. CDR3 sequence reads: CASRAVGTFKETQYF. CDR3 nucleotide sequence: TGCGCCAGCAGGGCCGTCGGGACATTCAAAGAGACCCAGTACTTC.

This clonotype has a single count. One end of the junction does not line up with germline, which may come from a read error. The CDR3 sequence is CASSESRGPGIYEQYF. Here the CDR3 DNA reads TGCGCCAGCAGTGAGTCGCGTGGGCCCGGCATTTACGAGCAGTACTTC. The rearrangement joins TRBV25-1 to TRBJ2-7; D is unclear. This CDR3 comprises 16 residues. Germline V CDR1 and CDR2: MGHDK, SYGVNS.

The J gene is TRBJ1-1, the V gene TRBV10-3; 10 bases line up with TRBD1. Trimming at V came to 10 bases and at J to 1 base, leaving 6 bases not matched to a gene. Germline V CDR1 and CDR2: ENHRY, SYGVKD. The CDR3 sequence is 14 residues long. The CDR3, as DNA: TGTGCCACTGGACAGGGGGGTAGGAACACTGAAGCTTTCTTT. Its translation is CATGQGGRNTEAFF.

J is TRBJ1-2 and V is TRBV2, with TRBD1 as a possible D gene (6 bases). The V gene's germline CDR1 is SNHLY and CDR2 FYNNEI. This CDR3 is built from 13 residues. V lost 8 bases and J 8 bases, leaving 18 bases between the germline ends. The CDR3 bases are TGTGCCAGCGGACGAACAGGGACGAACGGCTACACCTTC. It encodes CASGRTGTNGYTF.

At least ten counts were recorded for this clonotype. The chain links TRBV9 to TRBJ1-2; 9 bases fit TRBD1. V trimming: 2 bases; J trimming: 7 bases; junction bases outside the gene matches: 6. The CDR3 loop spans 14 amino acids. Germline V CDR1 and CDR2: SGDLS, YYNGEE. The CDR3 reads CASSVNTGGTGYTF. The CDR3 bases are TGTGCCAGCAGCGTCAACACAGGGGGCACTGGCTACACCTTC.